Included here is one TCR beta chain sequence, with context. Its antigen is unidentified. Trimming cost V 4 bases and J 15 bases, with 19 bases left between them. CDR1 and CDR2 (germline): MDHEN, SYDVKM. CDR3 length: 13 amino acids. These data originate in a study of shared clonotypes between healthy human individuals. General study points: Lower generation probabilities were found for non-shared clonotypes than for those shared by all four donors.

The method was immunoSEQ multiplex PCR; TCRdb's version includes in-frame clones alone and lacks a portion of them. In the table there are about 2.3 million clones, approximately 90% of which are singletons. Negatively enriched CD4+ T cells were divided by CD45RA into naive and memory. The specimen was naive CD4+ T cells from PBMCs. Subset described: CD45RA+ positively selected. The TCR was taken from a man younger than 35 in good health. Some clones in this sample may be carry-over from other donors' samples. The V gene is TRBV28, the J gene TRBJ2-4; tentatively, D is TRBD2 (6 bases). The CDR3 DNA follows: TGTGCCAGCAGTTCCGGGCCCAAGACCGGGGGGTACTTC. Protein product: CASSSGPKTGGYF.